Listed below are T cell receptor beta chains from one sample, sequenced in a study of blood T cell repertoires in COVID-19. Using immunoSEQ multiplex PCR, the repertoire was profiled, and TCRdb retains in-frame clones only, with some absent. The repertoire includes fewer than 400,000 clones, roughly 89% of them detected once, and around 10% sits in the top ten. The sequencing input was PBMCs or T cells enriched from blood (not recorded which). Every receptor here comes from a woman aged 45-65 years who had recovered from COVID-19. The conserved cysteine and the conserved F or W are not part of the CDR3 here.

>TRBV13|TRBJ1-2
ASSGTGTLYGYT
>TRBV5-1|TRBJ2-5
ASSLQGVVQY
>TRBV28|TRBJ1-5
ASRLQGDPAQH
>TRBV18|TRBJ1-4
ASSPSSRGEKLF
>TRBV30|TRBJ1-2
ASLRTGNYGYT
>TRBV7-3|TRBJ1-1
ASSLLPDKNTEAF
>TRBV5-4|TRBJ2-3
ASSSMADPTDTQY
>TRBV7-6|TRBJ2-5
ASSAGGETQY
>TRBV6-5|TRBJ1-4
ASSRGGEKLF
>TRBV5-4|TRBJ2-1
ASSLAGTSGYNEQF
>TRBV7-9|TRBJ1-3
ASSPHIDYPSGNTIY
>TRBV5-5|TRBJ1-2
ASSMGAGYGYT
>TRBV27|TRBJ1-2
ASGFWVRGYGYT
>TRBV5-1|TRBJ2-5
ASSLRGAFRETQY
>TRBV5-5|TRBJ2-2
ASSLGQGVPAGELF
>TRBV29-1|TRBJ2-4
SVELRDRGDIQY
>TRBV28|TRBJ1-2
ASSLRGYGYT
>TRBV5-8|TRBJ1-5
ASSLDPAQH
>TRBV12-5|TRBJ2-7
ASGPITGTSGATQY
>TRBV7-9|TRBJ2-2
ASAGSPPGELF
>TRBV7-2|TRBJ1-2
ASSSFRGDSYGYT
>TRBV5-1|TRBJ2-7
ASSYSPGTRDYEQY
>TRBV28|TRBJ1-4
ASEIHLF
>TRBV6-5|TRBJ1-2
ASSRTSGHGYT
>TRBV18|TRBJ1-1
ASSSDKNTEAF
>TRBV6-1|TRBJ1-2
ASSEWDRVDGYT
>TRBV27|TRBJ1-5
ASSTGQSRGPQH
>TRBV30|TRBJ2-2
AWNMDSGELF
>TRBV5-1|TRBJ1-2
ASSGSGAGVNYGYT
>TRBV2|TRBJ1-2
ASSRQLSPGGYT
>TRBV18|TRBJ1-2
ASSAAGRGNYGYT
>TRBV4-1|TRBJ1-3
ASSQERVLHTIY
>TRBV6-2/TRBV6-3|TRBJ2-2
ASSYPGTGHTGELF
>TRBV6-5|TRBJ1-2
ASSHGTGDGYT
>TRBV5-1|TRBJ1-2
ASSMDRLQGGYT
>TRBV7-2|TRBJ2-1
ASSLSSVGKNEQF
>TRBV7-2|TRBJ2-7
ASSLSYEQY
>TRBV7-6|TRBJ1-4
ASSFSPGQGAWEKLF
>TRBV11-2|TRBJ1-3
ASRGPGGFMDNTIY
>TRBV5-1|TRBJ2-7
ASSWSGSSYEQY
>TRBV15|TRBJ1-6
ATSRVFIDSPLH
>TRBV29-1|TRBJ1-1
SANRGNTEAF
>TRBV7-2|TRBJ1-5
ASSLQGAYQPQH
>TRBV3-1/TRBV3-2|TRBJ2-7
ASSQATTAGSYEQY
>TRBV5-1|TRBJ2-6
ASSLGSSGANVLT
>TRBV11-3|TRBJ1-5
ASSFSQGNQPQH
>TRBV7-9|TRBJ1-1
ASSLVWTQQEEAF
>TRBV30|TRBJ1-5
AWSWTGSNQPQH
>TRBV30|TRBJ1-2
AWSVERGYGYT
>TRBV29-1|TRBJ1-1
SVYRDINTEAF
>TRBV6-6|TRBJ1-5
ASSPSGTGNQPQH
>TRBV18|TRBJ1-5
ASSPGQGNQPQH
>TRBV15|TRBJ1-5
ATSRVRGQGAYQPQH
>TRBV28|TRBJ2-7
ASSPIRQGEEQY
>TRBV5-1|TRBJ1-6
ASSLGGPRDRVNSPLH
>TRBV9|TRBJ2-2
ASSVFLLAGSGELF
>TRBV19|TRBJ2-7
ASSIRPGTGVDEQY
>TRBV2|TRBJ1-5
ASARRSGEDQPQH
>TRBV5-1|TRBJ1-2
ASSPGTGDYGYT